This T cell receptor beta chain was identified in a study of blood T cell repertoires in COVID-19. Whole-study context: The study drew acute and convalescent COVID-19 samples from the United States, Italy and Spain. PBMCs, B-cell-depleted T cells, or T cells provided the cDNA or gDNA that made up the material.

The V and J ends lost 0 bases and 8 bases respectively, with 13 bases between them. CDR1 LGHNA and CDR2 YNFKEQ come from the germline V gene. The CDR3 is 14 residues long. Authors' methods: Researchers report that nucleated cell counts were estimated from reference gene primer amplification. Method: immunoSEQ multiplex PCR; TCRdb's copy keeps in-frame clones and lacks some. The DNA was the basis for D and trimming; V, J and clone size are from that table. The sample contains over 130,000 clones, roughly four fifths of which appear only once. Sequencing input: peripheral blood. This sequence joins TRBV4-2 and TRBJ1-2; D gene ambiguous. The receptor's source is a woman older than 75 with active or convalescent COVID-19. For the CDR3, the DNA is TGTGCCAGCAGCCAAGAATTTCAGGTCCGCGGCTACACCTTC. Translation: CASSQEFQVRGYTF.